A single sample is the source of the 4 T cell receptor beta chains below, sequenced in a study of identical twins. TCRdb passed the 5' RACE reads through MiXCR, listing each CDR3 protein once. Seen here are 450,000 or so distinct CDR3 sequences, more than 13% observed once, and the top ten hold around 0.52%. In addition, the sample was reused for a study of yellow fever vaccine responses in identical twins.

Material: CD4+ T cells sorted from blood. All receptors come from a woman aged 18-30 years in good health.

The CDR3 DNA sequence: TGTGCCAGCAGCACCAGGGGTGAAAAACTGTTTTTT. Its protein product is CASSTRGEKLFF. The V gene is TRBV11-2, the J gene TRBJ1-4; maybe TRBD1 (6 bases). In germline, CDR1 is SGHAT, CDR2 FQNNGV. Trimming left V 5 bases short and J 7 bases short, with 8 bases between. CDR3 size: 12 residues.

J is TRBJ1-1 and V is TRBV7-9, with D possibly matching TRBD1 (5 bases). CDR1 is SEHNR, CDR2 FQNEAQ, per germline (reference sequence). The CDR3 is 15 residues long. Trimming took 1 base from V and 5 from J, leaving 14 bases between them. The CDR3, as DNA: TGTGCCAGCAGCTTAGTGTCGCCGGGGGGGACTGAAGCTTTCTTT. Its protein is CASSLVSPGGTEAFF.

The sample holds a few counts of this clonotype. CDR3 sequence reads: CASSPRDPSGQETQYF. CDR3 DNA sequence: TGTGCCAGCTCACCAAGGGATCCTAGCGGCCAAGAGACCCAGTACTTC. The J gene is TRBJ2-5, the V gene TRBV18; 7 nucleotides align to TRBD2. Germline V gives CDR1 KGHSH, CDR2 LQKENI. Trimming removed 2 bases from V and 1 base from J; junction bases left unmatched: 7. The CDR3 totals 16 residues.

This clonotype was counted a few times. V and J are TRBV5-1 and TRBJ2-3; a weak D match, TRBD2 (6 bases). CDR3 length equals 13 residues. Trimming took off 7 bases at V and 5 bases at J, with 14 bases between the two ends. Germline V lookup: CDR1 SGHRS, CDR2 YFSETQ. The DNA of the CDR3 is TGCGCCAGCGGCGGGGACCACCTAGATACGCAGTATTTT. Its translation: CASGGDHLDTQYF.